This T cell receptor (beta chain) was sequenced during a study of cytotoxic CD8 clonotypes in ibrutinib-treated CLL. Turning to the study itself: The study included approximately 10 relapsed/refractory and over 14 treatment-naive patients; roughly 17 had IGHV unmutated disease. Across samples, productive templates numbered approximately 250,000 and productive rearrangements reached approximately 94,000 on average.

The study, taken as a whole, reports: Upon ibrutinib response clonality rose, and upon progression it fell back toward baseline.

CDR3 length: 14 amino acids. Germline-derived CDR1 and CDR2 are SGHDN and FVKESK. The germline V and J ends were trimmed by 2 bases and 0 bases, with 8 bases remaining between them. Assay: immunoSEQ multiplex PCR; the TCRdb copy retains only in-frame clones and omits some. Counted here are almost 85,000 clones, around 84% occurring once; the ten biggest clones make up approximately 5.4%. Concerning this clone itself: Its specificity is unknown.

This clonotype was sampled from a human donor with chronic lymphocytic leukemia. The genes are TRBV14 and TRBJ2-7, with D unresolved. The sample in question was PBMCs, obtained before ibrutinib treatment. The CDR3 DNA follows: TGTGCCAGCAGCCAACAGACAACCTCCTACGAGCAGTACTTC. Protein sequence: CASSQQTTSYEQYF.